The clone carrying this T cell receptor (beta chain) was seen only a few times. How the authors handled the data: Reference gene primer amplification gave estimated nucleated cell counts. Method: immunoSEQ multiplex PCR; TCRdb's copy keeps in-frame clones and lacks some. For V, J and clone size, that table is used; D and trimming come from the DNA. The profile shows around 80,000 clones, roughly 77% of them singletons. This record comes from a study of blood T cell repertoires in COVID-19. On the study more broadly: Some COVID-19 samples were acute and others convalescent; all came from the United States, Italy and Spain. The analysed material was cDNA or gDNA that came from T cells, B-cell-depleted T cells, or PBMCs.

Trimming cost V 7 bases and J 5 bases; bases outside gene matches: 5. Germline V gene data show CDR1 as LNHDA and CDR2 as SQIVND (reference sequence). The CDR3 has 14 amino acids. Sequenced input: peripheral blood. This sequence originates from a middle-aged man with active or convalescent COVID-19. J is TRBJ2-3 and V is TRBV19; 11 bases map to TRBD1. This chain's CDR3 is CASTGTGGVDTQYF. Here the CDR3 DNA reads TGTGCCAGTACTGGGACAGGGGGAGTAGATACGCAGTATTTT.